This entry describes one TCR beta chain. Antigen unknown. These data are taken from a study of Ad26.COV2.S vaccination and SARS-CoV-2 variants. About the research overall: Donor was assigned to the Ad26.COV2.S arm of trial COV1001. General study points: Responses of spike-specific T cells (both CD8+ and CD4+) reportedly showed substantial breadth after vaccination.

Germline V CDR1 and CDR2: SQVTM, ANQGSEA. The CDR3 spans 12 residues. The V end was cut by 7 bases, the J end by 8 bases, with 14 bases between. As for treatment: around 19 received Ad26.COV2.S at low or high dose, single or two shots; about five received placebo; per-sample allocation not given. Day 63 after the first injection of vaccine or placebo was the sampling time. Based in Boston, the donor was an adult of 18-55 years. Generated by immunoSEQ multiplex PCR, the TCRdb table keeps only in-frame clones and is missing some. The table records some 370,000 clones, roughly 85% of them present only once.

This specimen consisted of peripheral blood, obtained in a trial of Ad26.COV2.S vaccine versus placebo. The sequence came from a person aged 18-65 years who received the Ad26.COV2.S COVID-19 vaccine or a placebo. V and J are TRBV29-1 and TRBJ1-4; D is unresolved. This CDR3 is CSGMGPREKLFF. CDR3 bases: TGCAGCGGGATGGGCCCCCGAGAAAAACTGTTTTTT.